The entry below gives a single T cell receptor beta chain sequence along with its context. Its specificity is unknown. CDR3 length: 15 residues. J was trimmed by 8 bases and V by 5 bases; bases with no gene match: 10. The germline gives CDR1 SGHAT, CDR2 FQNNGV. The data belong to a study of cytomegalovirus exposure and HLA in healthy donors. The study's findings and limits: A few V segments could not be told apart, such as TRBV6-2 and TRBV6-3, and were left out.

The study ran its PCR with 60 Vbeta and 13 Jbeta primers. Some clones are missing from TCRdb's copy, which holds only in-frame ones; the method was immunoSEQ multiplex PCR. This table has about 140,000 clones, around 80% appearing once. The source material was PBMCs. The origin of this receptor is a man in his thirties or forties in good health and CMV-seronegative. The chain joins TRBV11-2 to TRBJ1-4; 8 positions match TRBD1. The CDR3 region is CASSPGQGRGEKLFF. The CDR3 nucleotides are TGTGCCAGCAGCCCCGGACAGGGACGGGGCGAAAAACTGTTTTTT.